This T cell receptor beta chain was sequenced in a study of CD8 T cells in ankylosing spondylitis. Germline-derived CDR1 and CDR2 are DFQATT and SNEGSKA (reference sequence). The junction had 0 bases not matched to a gene; V was cut back by 1 base and J by 0 bases. The CDR3 runs to 13 residues. This clonotype has a count of ten or more. Its antigen is currently unknown. General study points: Disease-linked clones reportedly showed significant enrichment in matched ankylosing spondylitis synovial fluid. Characteristic, it appeared, of ankylosing spondylitis blood was a TCR beta motif of eight highly homologous variants.

It was by quantitative 5'-RACE with molecular barcodes that TCR beta libraries were made. Using its own MiXCR run on the 5' RACE reads, TCRdb lists one record per CDR3 protein. The sample consists of roughly 230,000 distinct CDR3 sequences, roughly 8.2% of them appearing once. Source material: blood, either unsorted or a sorted T cell fraction (not recorded which). This receptor was taken from a female donor with ankylosing spondylitis or in good health (not recorded which). The chain has TRBV20-1 and TRBJ2-7, with 7 bases aligning to TRBD2. CDR3 sequence reads: CSARGGGSYEQYF. The CDR3 DNA sequence: TGCAGTGCTAGAGGGGGGGGCTCCTACGAGCAGTACTTC.